This T cell receptor (beta chain) was identified during a study of blood T cells in healthy people across ages. Study as a whole: About one barcoded TCR beta cDNA was captured per two T cells.

Through a sample-barcoded 5' primer and a J-beta primer mix, a second PCR was run for roughly 7 to 12 cycles. Tagging of each cDNA molecule was performed by a template-switch adaptor with 12 random nucleotides. TCRdb used MiXCR to reprocess the 5' RACE reads, holding one entry per CDR3 protein. The sample has hundreds of thousands of distinct CDR3 sequences, 40% to 45% seen once. CDR1 and CDR2 from the germline V gene are MDHEN and SYDVKM. The CDR3 extends over 16 amino acids. The V end was cut by 5 bases, the J end by 3 bases, with 17 bases between. Study-level points and caveats: When one million T cells were used, diversity estimates were thought to be underestimates. Age brought a roughly linear fall in TCR beta diversity measured per million T cells.

Details on this clonotype: What it binds is not known.

Sequenced input: blood. The chain links TRBV28 to TRBJ2-1; weak D call: TRBD2 (6 bases). The TCR comes from a man aged 80 or over in good health. The CDR3 protein is CASSSQVGLDYNEQFF. The CDR3 nucleotides are TGTGCCAGCAGTAGTCAAGTGGGACTCGACTACAATGAGCAGTTCTTC. The full variable domain, its missing parts supplied by reference TRBV28 and TRBJ2-1, is DVKVTQSSRYLVKRTGEKVFLECVQDMDHENMFWYRQDPGLGLRLIYFSYDVKMKEKGDIPEGYSVSREKKERFSLILESASTNQTSMYLCASSSQVGLDYNEQFFGPGTRLTVL.